This T cell receptor beta chain was identified in a study of cytomegalovirus exposure and HLA in healthy donors. Study information: Assignment to the Caucasian-associated ancestry cluster applied to more than 75% of the approximately 400 genotyped donors.

Each donor was nominally healthy when sampled (though unrecorded immune exposures were likely). The V and J ends lost 5 bases and 2 bases, in that order; junction bases with no gene match: 13. Per germline, CDR1 SGHTA and CDR2 FQGTGA. CDR3 length: 18 amino acids. PCR primers comprised 60 Vbeta and 13 Jbeta primers. Authors' processing steps: A later analysis tallied approximately 78 million unique TCR beta chains, around 11 million of them shared. Measured with immunoSEQ multiplex PCR; TCRdb has only the in-frame clones, and not every one. That table gives V, J and clone size, and the DNA gave D and trimming. The sample gives about 160,000 clones, roughly 79% of which show up once; 7% is in the top ten.

The chain combines TRBV7-3 with TRBJ2-2; TRBD2 agrees at 8 bases. Sequencing input: PBMCs. This receptor was obtained from a woman aged 40 to 50 in good health and CMV-seropositive. As DNA, the CDR3 is TGTGCCAGCAGCAGCGTAGCGGGGACCGGCGAAAACACCGGGGAGCTGTTTTTT. This sequence encodes CASSSVAGTGENTGELFF.